The 10 T cell receptor beta chains in this list originate from one sample, sequenced in a study of identical twins. TCRdb independently ran MiXCR on the 5' RACE reads; one entry per CDR3 protein. The sample has some 730,000 distinct CDR3 sequences; 18% are singletons. This same sample was also part of a study on T cells expressing NK-cell markers.

The sequenced sample was PBMCs. These receptors were obtained from a woman under 30 in good health.

This clonotype was counted a few times. For the CDR3, the DNA is TGTGCCAGCAGTTCTGGGGGGGCCAACTACAATGAGCAGTTCTTC. It translates to CASSSGGANYNEQFF. This chain links TRBV12-3 or TRBV12-4 with TRBJ2-1; TRBD2 might be the D (7 bases). V was cut by 4 bases and J by 3 bases, with 13 bases left in between. There are 15 residues in the CDR3.

This clonotype has only a few counts. The chain carries TRBV11-1 and TRBJ2-7, with unresolved D. The CDR3 runs to 18 residues. CDR1 is SGHAT, CDR2 FQDESV, per germline (reference sequence). V lost 3 bases, J lost 6 bases, and 27 bases lay in between. CDR3 in amino acids: CASSFSGSRTRSFLEQYF. CDR3 bases: TGTGCCAGCAGCTTTTCGGGTAGTAGGACGAGATCCTTCCTCGAGCAGTACTTC. The full variable domain, rest sourced from reference TRBV11-1 and TRBJ2-7, is EAEVAQSPRYKITEKSQAVAFWCDPISGHATLYWYRQILGQGPELLVQFQDESVVDDSQLPKDRFSAERLKGVDSTLKIQPAELGDSAMYLCASSFSGSRTRSFLEQYFGPGTRLTVT.

This clonotype was seen a handful of times. The rearrangement joins TRBV20-1 to TRBJ1-1, with D unclear. The CDR3 has 13 residues. V lost 4 bases and J 11 bases, leaving 20 bases between the germline ends. Germline lookup yields CDR1 DFQATT and CDR2 SNEGSKA (reference sequence). CDR3 sequence: CSAIQPAPTRAFF. The CDR3 DNA sequence: TGCAGTGCTATCCAGCCAGCCCCTACTAGGGCTTTCTTT.

This rearrangement joins TRBV25-1 to TRBJ2-1, with 12 nucleotides matching TRBD2. Germline V gives CDR1 MGHDK, CDR2 SYGVNS. J was trimmed by 6 bases and V by 10 bases; bases with no gene match: 4. The CDR3 totals 13 residues. The CDR3 nucleotides read TGTGCCACCGAACTAGCGGGAGGCAATGAGCAGTTCTTC. It encodes CATELAGGNEQFF.

The chain joins TRBV5-5 to TRBJ1-1; TRBD1 might be the D (5 bases). This CDR3 region has 16 residues. Germline V gene data show CDR1 as SGHKS and CDR2 as YYEKEE (reference sequence). Deletions cut 1 base from V and 0 bases from J, with 13 bases between. The chain's CDR3 is CASSLTARELNTEAFF. The CDR3 DNA reads TGTGCCAGCAGCTTGACGGCCAGGGAGCTGAACACTGAAGCTTTCTTT.

The rearrangement uses TRBV5-1 and TRBJ2-3; a weak D match, TRBD1 (5 bases). The CDR3 is 14 amino acids. Per the germline V gene, CDR1 is SGHRS and CDR2 is YFSETQ. V lost 7 bases, J lost 1 base, and 13 bases lay in between. The CDR3 DNA is TGCGCCAGCCGGCAGGGTTATGGCACAGATACGCAGTATTTT. Its protein is CASRQGYGTDTQYF.

This chain links TRBV9 with TRBJ2-2; 12 bases map to TRBD2. The germline V gene has CDR1 SGDLS and CDR2 YYNGEE. After removal of 0 bases from V and 7 bases from J, the junction contained 10 bases not matched to a gene. The CDR3 is 18 residues long. The CDR3 DNA reads as TGTGCCAGCAGCGTAGGCGCTAGCGGGGGGGCCTCCGGCGGGGAGCTGTTTTTT. It yields the protein CASSVGASGGASGGELFF.

J is TRBJ2-1 and V is TRBV12-3 or TRBV12-4; possible D gene TRBD1, 6 bases. V shed 1 base and J shed 12 bases, with 7 bases lying between them. The CDR3 has 11 amino acids. CDR3 protein: CASSLGTAQFF. The CDR3 nucleotides read TGTGCCAGCAGTTTAGGGACAGCGCAGTTCTTC.

This clonotype was found a few times. CDR3 in amino acids: CASSDQRRGWGYTF. The CDR3 nucleotides read TGTGCCAGCAGCGATCAAAGGAGGGGCTGGGGCTACACCTTC. V and J are TRBV9 and TRBJ1-2; tentatively, D is TRBD1 (5 bases). The germline CDR1 and CDR2 sequences are SGDLS and YYNGEE. The CDR3 runs to 14 residues. The ends were cut back, 3 bases at V and 8 bases at J, with 17 bases in the middle.

The chain uses TRBV3-1 and TRBJ2-3, with D unresolved. In germline, CDR1 is LGHDT, CDR2 YNNKEL (reference sequence). The CDR3 length is 15 residues. The V end was cut by 4 bases, the J end by 4 bases, with 15 bases between. The CDR3 coding sequence is TGTGCCAGCAGCCTAGGCCATCTCGGCGCAGATACGCAGTATTTT. As protein: CASSLGHLGADTQYF.